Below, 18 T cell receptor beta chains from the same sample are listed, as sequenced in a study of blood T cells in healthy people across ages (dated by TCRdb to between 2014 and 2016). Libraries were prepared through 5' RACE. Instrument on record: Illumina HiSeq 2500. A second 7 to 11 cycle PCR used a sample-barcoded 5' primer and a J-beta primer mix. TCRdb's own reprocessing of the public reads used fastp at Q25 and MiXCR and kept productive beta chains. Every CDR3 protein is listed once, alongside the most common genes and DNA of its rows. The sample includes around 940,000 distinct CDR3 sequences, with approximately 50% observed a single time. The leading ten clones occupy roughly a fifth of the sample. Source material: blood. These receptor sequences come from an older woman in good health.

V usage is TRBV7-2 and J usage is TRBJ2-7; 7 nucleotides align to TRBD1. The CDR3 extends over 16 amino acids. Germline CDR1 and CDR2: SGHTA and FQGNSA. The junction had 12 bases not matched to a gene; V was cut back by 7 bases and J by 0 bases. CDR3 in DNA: TGTGCCAGCACCACCAAGGGGGACAGCTACTCCTACGAGCAGTACTTC. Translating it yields CASTTKGDSYSYEQYF.

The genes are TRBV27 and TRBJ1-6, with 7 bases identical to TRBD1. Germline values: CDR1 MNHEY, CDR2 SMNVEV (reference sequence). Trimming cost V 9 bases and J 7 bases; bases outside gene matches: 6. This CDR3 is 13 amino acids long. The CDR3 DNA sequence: TGTGCCAGTGCCGGGACAGTAAATTCACCCCTCCACTTT. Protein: CASAGTVNSPLHF.

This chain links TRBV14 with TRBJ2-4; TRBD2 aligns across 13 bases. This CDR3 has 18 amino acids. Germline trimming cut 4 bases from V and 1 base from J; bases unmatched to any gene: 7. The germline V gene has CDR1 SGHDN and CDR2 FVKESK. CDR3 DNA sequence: TGTGCCAGCAGCCCGGGGACTAGCGGGACTCTGGCCAAAAACATTCAGTACTTC. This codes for CASSPGTSGTLAKNIQYF.

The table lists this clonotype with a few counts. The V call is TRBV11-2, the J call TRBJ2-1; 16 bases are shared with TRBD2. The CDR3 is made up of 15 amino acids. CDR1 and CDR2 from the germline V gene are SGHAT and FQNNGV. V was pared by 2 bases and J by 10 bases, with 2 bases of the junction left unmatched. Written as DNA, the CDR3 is TGTGCCAGCAGCTTAAGGGGACTAGCGGGAGGGGAGCAGTTCTTC. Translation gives CASSLRGLAGGEQFF.

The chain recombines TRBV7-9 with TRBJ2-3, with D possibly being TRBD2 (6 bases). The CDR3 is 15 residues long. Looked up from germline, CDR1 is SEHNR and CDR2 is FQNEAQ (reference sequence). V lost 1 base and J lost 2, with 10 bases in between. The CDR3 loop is CASSLEVAVTDTQYF. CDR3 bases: TGTGCCAGCAGCTTAGAGGTAGCGGTCACAGATACGCAGTATTTT.

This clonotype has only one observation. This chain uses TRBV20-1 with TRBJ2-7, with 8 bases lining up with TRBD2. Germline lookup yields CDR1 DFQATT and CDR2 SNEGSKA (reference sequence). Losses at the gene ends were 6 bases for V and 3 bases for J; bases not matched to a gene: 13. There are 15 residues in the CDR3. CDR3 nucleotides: TGCAGTGCCCAGCAGCGGGGGAGGACCTACTACGAGCAGTACTTC. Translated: CSAQQRGRTYYEQYF.

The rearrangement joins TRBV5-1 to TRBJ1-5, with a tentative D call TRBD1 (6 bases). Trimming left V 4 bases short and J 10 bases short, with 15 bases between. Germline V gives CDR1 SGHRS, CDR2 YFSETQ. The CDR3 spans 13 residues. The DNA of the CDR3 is TGCGCCAGCAGCATGGACAGAAAGGTTCCCCAGCATTTT. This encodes CASSMDRKVPQHF. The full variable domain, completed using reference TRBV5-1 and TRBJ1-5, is KAGVTQTPRYLIKTRGQQVTLSCSPISGHRSVSWYQQTPGQGLQFLFEYFSETQRNKGNFPGRFSGRQFSNSRSEMNVSTLELGDSALYLCASSMDRKVPQHFGDGTRLSIL.

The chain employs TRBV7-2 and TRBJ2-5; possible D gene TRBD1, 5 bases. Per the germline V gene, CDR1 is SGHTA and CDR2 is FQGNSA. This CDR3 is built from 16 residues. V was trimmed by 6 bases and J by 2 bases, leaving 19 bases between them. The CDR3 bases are TGTGCCAGCAGTCGGAATCAGGGCTCCGGGCAAGAGACCCAGTACTTC. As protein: CASSRNQGSGQETQYF.

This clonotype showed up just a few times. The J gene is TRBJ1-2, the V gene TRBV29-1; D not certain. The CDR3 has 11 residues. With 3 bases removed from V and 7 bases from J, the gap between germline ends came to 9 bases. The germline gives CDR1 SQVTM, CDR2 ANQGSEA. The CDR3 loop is CSVDPKGGYTF. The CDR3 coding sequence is TGCAGCGTTGACCCAAAGGGTGGCTACACCTTC.

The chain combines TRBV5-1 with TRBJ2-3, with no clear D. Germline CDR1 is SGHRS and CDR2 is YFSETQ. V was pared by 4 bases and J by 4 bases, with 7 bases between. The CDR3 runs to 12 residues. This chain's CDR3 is CASSPLADTQYF. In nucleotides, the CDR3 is TGCGCCAGCAGCCCACTGGCAGATACGCAGTATTTT. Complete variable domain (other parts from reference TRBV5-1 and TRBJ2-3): KAGVTQTPRYLIKTRGQQVTLSCSPISGHRSVSWYQQTPGQGLQFLFEYFSETQRNKGNFPGRFSGRQFSNSRSEMNVSTLELGDSALYLCASSPLADTQYFGPGTRLTVL.

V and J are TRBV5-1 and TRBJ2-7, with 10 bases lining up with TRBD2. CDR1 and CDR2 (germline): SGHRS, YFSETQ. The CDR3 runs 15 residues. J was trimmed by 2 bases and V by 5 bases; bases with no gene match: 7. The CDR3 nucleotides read TGCGCCAGCAGGATAGGGACTAGCGCAACCTACGAGCAGTACTTC. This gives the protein CASRIGTSATYEQYF.

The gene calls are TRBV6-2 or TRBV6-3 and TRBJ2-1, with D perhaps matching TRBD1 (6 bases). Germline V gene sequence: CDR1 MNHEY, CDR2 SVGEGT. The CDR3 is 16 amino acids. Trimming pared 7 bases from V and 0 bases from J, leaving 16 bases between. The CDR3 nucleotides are TGTGCCAGCAACCTACAGGGAAAGAGCTCCTACAATGAGCAGTTCTTC. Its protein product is CASNLQGKSSYNEQFF.

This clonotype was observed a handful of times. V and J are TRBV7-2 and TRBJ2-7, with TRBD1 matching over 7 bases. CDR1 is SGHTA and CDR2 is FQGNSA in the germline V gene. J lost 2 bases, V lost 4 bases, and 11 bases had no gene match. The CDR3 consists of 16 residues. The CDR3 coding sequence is TGTGCCAGCAGCTATAGGGAAGGGGACAGAGCCTACGAGCAGTACTTC. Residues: CASSYREGDRAYEQYF.

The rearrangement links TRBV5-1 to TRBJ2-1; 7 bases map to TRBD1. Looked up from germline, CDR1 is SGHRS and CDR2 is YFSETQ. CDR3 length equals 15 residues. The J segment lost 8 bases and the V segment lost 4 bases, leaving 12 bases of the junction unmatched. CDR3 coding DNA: TGCGCCAGCAGCGCCAACAGGGGCCCTAGGGATGAGCAGTTCTTC. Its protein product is CASSANRGPRDEQFF.

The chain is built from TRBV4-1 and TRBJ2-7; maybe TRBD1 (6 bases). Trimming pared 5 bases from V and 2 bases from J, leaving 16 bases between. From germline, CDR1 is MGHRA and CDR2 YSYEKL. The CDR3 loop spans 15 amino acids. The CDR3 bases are TGCGCCAGCAGCTCCCCCCGGACAGCGACCTACGAGCAGTACTTC. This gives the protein CASSSPRTATYEQYF.

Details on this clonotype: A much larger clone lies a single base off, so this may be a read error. CDR3 DNA sequence: TGTGCCAGCAGCCAGTCAGCGGGAGAGGCCGGGGAGCTGTTTTTT. Encoded protein: CASSQSAGEAGELFF. The gene calls are TRBV4-2 and TRBJ2-2; 8 nucleotides line up with TRBD2. The V gene's germline CDR1 is LGHNA and CDR2 YNFKEQ. The CDR3 consists of 15 residues. V shed 3 bases, J shed 6 bases, and the junction held 6 bases outside the gene matches.

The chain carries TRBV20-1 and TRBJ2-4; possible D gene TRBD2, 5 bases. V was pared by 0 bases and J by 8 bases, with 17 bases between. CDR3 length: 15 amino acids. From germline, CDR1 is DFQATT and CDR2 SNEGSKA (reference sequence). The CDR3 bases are TGCAGTGCTAGAGATCTGGAGAGGGCGGAACACATTCAGTACTTC. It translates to CSARDLERAEHIQYF.

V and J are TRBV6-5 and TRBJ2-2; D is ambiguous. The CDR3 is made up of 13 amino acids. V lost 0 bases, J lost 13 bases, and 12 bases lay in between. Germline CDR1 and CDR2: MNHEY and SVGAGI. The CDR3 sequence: CASSYSRVDSLFF. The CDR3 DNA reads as TGTGCCAGCAGTTACTCAAGGGTCGACTCGCTGTTTTTT.